This T cell receptor (beta chain) was documented in a study of regulatory T cells in long-lasting Graves disease. Time point reported: persistent/refractory GD, antithyroid drugs over 5 years with positive TRAb. Construction of the TCR library relied on RNA isolated from PBMCs. Those enrolled as patients came out of an endocrinology department in Xi'an, China. V gave up 0 bases and J gave up 6 bases, with 9 bases separating them. The CDR3 is made up of 13 amino acids. The germline gives CDR1 SGHRS, CDR2 YFSETQ. Researchers made TCR beta libraries by using iRepertoire HTBI primers and running Arm-PCR on CDR3 regions. MiXCR, applied by TCRdb to the multiplex PCR reads, yields one record per CDR3 protein. The data contain roughly 500,000 distinct CDR3 sequences, about 22% of them singletons.

The receptor comes from a female donor with Graves disease. The chain joins TRBV5-1 to TRBJ1-2; D perhaps matches TRBD1 (6 bases). Sequenced here: peripheral blood mononuclear cells (PBMCs), sampled when the disease was refractory, from a patient treated with antithyroid drugs. The CDR3 DNA sequence: TGCGCCAGCAGCTTGGGGGGGGACAATGGCTACACCTTC. This codes for CASSLGGDNGYTF. The full variable domain, completed using reference TRBV5-1 and TRBJ1-2, is KAGVTQTPRYLIKTRGQQVTLSCSPISGHRSVSWYQQTPGQGLQFLFEYFSETQRNKGNFPGRFSGRQFSNSRSEMNVSTLELGDSALYLCASSLGGDNGYTFGSGTRLTVV.